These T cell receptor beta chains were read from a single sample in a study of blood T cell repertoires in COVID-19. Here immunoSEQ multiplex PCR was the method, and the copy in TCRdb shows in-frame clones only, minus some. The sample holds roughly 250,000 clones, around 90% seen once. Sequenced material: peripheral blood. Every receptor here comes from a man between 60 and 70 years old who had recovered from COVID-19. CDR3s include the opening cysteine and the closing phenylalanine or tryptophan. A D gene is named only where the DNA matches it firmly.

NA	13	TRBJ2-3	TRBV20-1	CSASGLGTDTQYF	TGCAGTGCTAGTGGGCTTGGCACAGATACGCAGTATTTT
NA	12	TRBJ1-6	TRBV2	CASSQIGVPLHF	TGTGCCAGCAGCCAAATCGGGGTACCCCTCCACTTT
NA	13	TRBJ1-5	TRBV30	CAWSVQGNQPQHF	TGTGCCTGGAGTGTACAGGGAAATCAGCCCCAGCATTTT
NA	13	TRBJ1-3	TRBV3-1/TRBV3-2	CASSQASGNTIYF	TGTGCCAGCAGCCAAGCCTCCGGAAACACCATATATTTT
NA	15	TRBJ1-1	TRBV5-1	CASSLSGRANTEAFF	TGCGCCAGCAGCTTGTCAGGCAGGGCGAACACTGAAGCTTTCTTT
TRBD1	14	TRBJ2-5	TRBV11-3	CASSSSDREETQYF	TGTGCCAGCAGCTCCTCGGACAGGGAAGAGACCCAGTACTTC
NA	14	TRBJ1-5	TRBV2	CASSELISNQPQHF	TGTGCCAGCAGTGAGCTAATTAGCAATCAGCCCCAGCATTTT
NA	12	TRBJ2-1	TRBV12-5	CASGSPGNEQFF	TGTGCTAGTGGTTCCCCAGGTAATGAGCAGTTCTTC
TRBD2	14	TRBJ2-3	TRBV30	CAFASGTSVSTQYF	TGTGCCTTCGCCTCCGGGACTAGCGTGTCCACGCAGTATTTT
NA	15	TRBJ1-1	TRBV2	CASSESRGMNTEAFF	TGTGCCAGCAGTGAATCTCGGGGGATGAACACTGAAGCTTTCTTT
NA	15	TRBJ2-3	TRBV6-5	CASNSGQVITDTQYF	TGTGCCAGCAATAGTGGTCAGGTAATCACAGATACGCAGTATTTT
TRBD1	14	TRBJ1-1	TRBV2	CASSEQGRGPEAFF	TGTGCCAGCAGCGAACAGGGGCGAGGACCTGAAGCTTTCTTT
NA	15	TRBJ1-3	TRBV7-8	CASSPTQGMGNTIYF	TGTGCCAGCAGCCCGACCCAGGGTATGGGAAACACCATATATTTT
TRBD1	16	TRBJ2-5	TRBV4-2	CASSQWDRGSGETQYF	TGTGCCAGCAGCCAATGGGACAGGGGGTCTGGGGAGACCCAGTACTTC
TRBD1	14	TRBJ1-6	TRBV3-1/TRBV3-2	CASSRTGVDSPLHF	TGTGCCAGCAGCCGGACAGGGGTCGATTCACCCCTCCACTTT
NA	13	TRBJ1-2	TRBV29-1	CSVGGHFNYGYTF	TGCAGCGTTGGGGGACATTTTAACTATGGCTACACCTTC
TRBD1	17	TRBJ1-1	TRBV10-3	CAISESRTGRVKTEAFF	TGTGCCATCAGTGAGTCTAGGACAGGGAGGGTGAAAACTGAAGCTTTCTTT
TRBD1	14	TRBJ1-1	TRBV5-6	CASSSYRGEAEAFF	TGTGCCAGCAGCTCTTACAGGGGAGAGGCTGAAGCTTTCTTT
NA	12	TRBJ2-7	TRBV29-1	CSVGTEFNEQYF	TGCAGCGTTGGGACAGAATTCAACGAGCAGTACTTC
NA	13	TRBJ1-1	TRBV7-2	CASRKNRVTEAFF	TGTGCCAGCAGAAAGAACAGGGTAACTGAAGCTTTCTTT
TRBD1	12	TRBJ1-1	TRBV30	CALGTGYTEAFF	TGTGCCTTAGGGACAGGGTACACTGAAGCTTTCTTT
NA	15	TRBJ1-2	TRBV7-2	CASSLVRVGGYGYTF	TGTGCCAGCAGCTTAGTGCGGGTGGGGGGCTATGGCTACACCTTC
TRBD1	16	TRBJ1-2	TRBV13	CASSCAGTGVNYGYTF	TGTGCCAGCAGCTGCGCCGGGACAGGGGTTAACTATGGCTACACCTTC
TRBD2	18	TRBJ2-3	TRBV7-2	CASSPRPGLAGFTDTQYF	TGTGCCAGCAGCCCACGACCGGGACTAGCGGGGTTCACAGATACGCAGTATTTT
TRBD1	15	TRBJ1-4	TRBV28	CASSSDRGRGEKLFF	TGTGCCAGCAGTTCCGATAGGGGGCGCGGTGAAAAACTGTTTTTT
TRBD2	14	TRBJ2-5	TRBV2	CASDSGGLEETQYF	TGTGCCAGCGATAGCGGGGGTTTAGAAGAGACCCAGTACTTC
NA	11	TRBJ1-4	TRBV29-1	CSVLLMEKLFF	TGCAGCGTTCTGCTAATGGAAAAACTGTTTTTT
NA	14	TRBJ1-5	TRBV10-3	CAISESGGNQPQHF	TGTGCCATCAGTGAGTCAGGCGGAAATCAGCCCCAGCATTTT
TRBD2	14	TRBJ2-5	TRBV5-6	CASSISGVQETQYF	TGTGCCAGCAGTATTAGCGGGGTCCAAGAGACCCAGTACTTC
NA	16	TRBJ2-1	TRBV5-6	CASSFFSGSSYNEQFF	TGTGCCAGCAGCTTTTTTTCGGGTAGCTCCTACAATGAGCAGTTCTTC
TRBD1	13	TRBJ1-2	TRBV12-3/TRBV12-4	CASSFRQGVGYTF	TGTGCCAGCAGTTTTAGACAGGGAGTTGGCTACACCTTC
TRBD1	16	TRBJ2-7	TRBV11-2	CASSLGRGQLLYEQYF	TGTGCCAGCAGCTTAGGTCGGGGACAGTTACTATACGAGCAGTACTTC
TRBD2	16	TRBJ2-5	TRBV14	CASSQDASGVQETQYF	TGTGCCAGCAGCCAAGATGCTAGCGGGGTCCAAGAGACCCAGTACTTC
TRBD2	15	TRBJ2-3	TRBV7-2	CASSKLAGVADTQYF	TGTGCCAGCAGCAAACTAGCGGGGGTGGCAGATACGCAGTATTTT
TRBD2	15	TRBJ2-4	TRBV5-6	CASSFLSGRADIQYF	TGTGCCAGCAGCTTTCTCTCGGGGAGGGCGGACATTCAGTACTTC
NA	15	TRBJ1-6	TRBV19	CATSIAFSYNSPLHF	TGTGCCACCTCGATAGCCTTCTCCTATAATTCACCCCTCCACTTT
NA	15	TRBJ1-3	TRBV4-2	CASSQEYTEGNTIYF	TGTGCCAGCAGCCAAGAATACACCGAAGGAAACACCATATATTTT
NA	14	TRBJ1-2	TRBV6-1	CASSEIRGGYGYTF	TGTGCCAGCAGTGAAATAAGAGGGGGCTATGGCTACACCTTC
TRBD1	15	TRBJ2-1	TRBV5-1	CASSSNVATGNEQFF	TGCGCCAGCAGCTCGAACGTTGCGACAGGGAATGAGCAGTTCTTC
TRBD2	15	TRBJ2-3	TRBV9	CASSVSSGNTDTQYF	TGTGCCAGCAGCGTCAGTAGCGGGAACACAGATACGCAGTATTTT
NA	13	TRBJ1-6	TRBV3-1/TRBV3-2	CASSQGLRDTRSF	TGTGCCAGCAGCCAAGGTCTGAGGGACACTCGGTCATTT
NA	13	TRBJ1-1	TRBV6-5	CASNPQQNTEAFF	TGTGCCAGCAACCCACAGCAGAACACTGAAGCTTTCTTT
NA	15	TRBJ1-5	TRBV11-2	CATAPGHGENQPQHF	TGTGCCACAGCCCCGGGACACGGGGAAAATCAGCCCCAGCATTTT
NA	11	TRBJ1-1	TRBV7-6	CASSLDFGAFF	TGTGCCAGCAGCTTAGATTTCGGAGCTTTCTTT
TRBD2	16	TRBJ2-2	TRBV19	CASSSSGGAYTGELFF	TGTGCCAGTAGTAGTAGCGGGGGGGCTTACACCGGGGAGCTGTTTTTT
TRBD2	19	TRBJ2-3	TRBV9	CASSLSTSGGSLGTDTQYF	TGTGCCAGCAGCCTTTCGACTAGCGGGGGGAGCCTGGGTACAGATACGCAGTATTTT
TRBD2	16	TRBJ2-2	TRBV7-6	CASSFASGGGTGELFF	TGTGCCAGCAGCTTTGCTAGCGGGGGAGGCACCGGGGAGCTGTTTTTT
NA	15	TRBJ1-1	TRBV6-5	CASNNREIMNTEAFF	TGTGCCAGCAATAACAGAGAGATAATGAACACTGAAGCTTTCTTT
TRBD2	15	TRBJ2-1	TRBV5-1	CASQAGDRSYNEQFF	TGCGCCAGCCAAGCGGGGGACCGTTCCTACAATGAGCAGTTCTTC
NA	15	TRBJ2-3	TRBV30	CAWSVRWADTDTQYF	TGTGCCTGGAGTGTACGCTGGGCTGACACAGATACGCAGTATTTT
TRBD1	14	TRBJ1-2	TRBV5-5	CASSPGTGFYGYTF	TGTGCCAGCAGCCCCGGGACAGGTTTTTATGGCTACACCTTC
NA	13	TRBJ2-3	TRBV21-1	CARTGGRTDTQYF	TGTGCCAGGACAGGGGGTCGCACAGATACGCAGTATTTT
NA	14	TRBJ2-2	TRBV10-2	CASKASYGTGELFF	TGCGCCAGCAAGGCTAGCTACGGCACCGGGGAGCTGTTTTTT
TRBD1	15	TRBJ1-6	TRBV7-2	CASSSQQGNNSPLHF	TGTGCCAGCAGCTCCCAACAGGGGAATAATTCACCCCTCCACTTT
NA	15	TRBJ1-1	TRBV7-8	CASSLVAGRNTEAFF	TGTGCCAGCAGCTTAGTCGCAGGGCGGAACACTGAAGCTTTCTTT
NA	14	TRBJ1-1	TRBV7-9	CASSLAGGRTEAFF	TGTGCCAGCAGCTTAGCCGGGGGGAGAACTGAAGCTTTCTTT
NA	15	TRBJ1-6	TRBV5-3	CARSSCGYYNSPLHF	TGTGCCAGAAGCTCGTGCGGGTACTATAATTCACCCCTCCACTTT